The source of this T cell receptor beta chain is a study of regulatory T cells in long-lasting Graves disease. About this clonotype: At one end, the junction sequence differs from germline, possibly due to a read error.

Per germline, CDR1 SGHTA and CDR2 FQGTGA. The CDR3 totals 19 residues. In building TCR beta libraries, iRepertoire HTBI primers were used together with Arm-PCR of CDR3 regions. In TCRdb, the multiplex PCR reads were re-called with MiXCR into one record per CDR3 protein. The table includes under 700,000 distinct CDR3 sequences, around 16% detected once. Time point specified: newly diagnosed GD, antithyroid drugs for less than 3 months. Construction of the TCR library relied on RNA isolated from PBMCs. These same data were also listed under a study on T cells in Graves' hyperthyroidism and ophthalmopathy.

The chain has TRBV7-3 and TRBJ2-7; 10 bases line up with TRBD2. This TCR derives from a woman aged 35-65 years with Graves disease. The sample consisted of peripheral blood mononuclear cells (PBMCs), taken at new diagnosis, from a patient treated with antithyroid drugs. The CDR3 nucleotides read TGCGCCAGCAGCCAGCGAGATGGGGCTCTAGCGGGGGCCCCCTACGAGCAGTACTTC. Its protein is CASSQRDGALAGAPYEQYF.